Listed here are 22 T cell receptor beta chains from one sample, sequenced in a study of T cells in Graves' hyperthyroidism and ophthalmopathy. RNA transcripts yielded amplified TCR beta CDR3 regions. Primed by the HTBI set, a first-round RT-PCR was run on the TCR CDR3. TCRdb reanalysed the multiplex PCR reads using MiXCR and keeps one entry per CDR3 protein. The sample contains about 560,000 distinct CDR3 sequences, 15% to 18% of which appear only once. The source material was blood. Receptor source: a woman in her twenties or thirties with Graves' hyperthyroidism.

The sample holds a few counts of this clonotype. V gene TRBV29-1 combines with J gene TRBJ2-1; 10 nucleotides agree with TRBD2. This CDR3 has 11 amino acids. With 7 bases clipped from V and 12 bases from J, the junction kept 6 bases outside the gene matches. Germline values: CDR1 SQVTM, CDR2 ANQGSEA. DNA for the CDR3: TGCAGCGCTGAGCGGGAGGGCCGGCAGTTCTTC. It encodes CSAEREGRQFF.

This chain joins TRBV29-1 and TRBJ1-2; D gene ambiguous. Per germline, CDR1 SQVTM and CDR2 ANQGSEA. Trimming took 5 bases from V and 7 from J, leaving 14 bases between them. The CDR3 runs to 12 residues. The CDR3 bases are TGCAGCGTTTCCGAGGAGTTTGGTGGCTACACCTTC. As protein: CSVSEEFGGYTF.

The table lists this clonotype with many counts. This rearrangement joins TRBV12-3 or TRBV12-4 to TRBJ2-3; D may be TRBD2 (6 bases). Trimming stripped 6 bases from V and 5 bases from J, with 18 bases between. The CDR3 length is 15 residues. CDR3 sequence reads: CASRGGLQQGDTQYF. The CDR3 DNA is TGTGCCAGCAGGGGGGGACTCCAGCAAGGAGATACGCAGTATTTT.

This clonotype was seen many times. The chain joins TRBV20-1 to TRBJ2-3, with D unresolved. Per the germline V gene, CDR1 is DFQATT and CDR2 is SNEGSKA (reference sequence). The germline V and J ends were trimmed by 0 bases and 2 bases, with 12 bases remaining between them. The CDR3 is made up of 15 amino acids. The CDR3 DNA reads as TGCAGTGCTAGAGATATAGGTTACCCCACAGATACGCAGTATTTT. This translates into CSARDIGYPTDTQYF.

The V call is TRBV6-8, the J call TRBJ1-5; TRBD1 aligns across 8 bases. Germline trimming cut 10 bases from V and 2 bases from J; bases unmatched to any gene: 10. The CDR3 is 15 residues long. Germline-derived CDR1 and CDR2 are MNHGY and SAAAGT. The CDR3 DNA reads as TGTGCCACCACGGGCAGGGGGCTGGGCAATCAGCCCCAGCATTTT. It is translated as CATTGRGLGNQPQHF.

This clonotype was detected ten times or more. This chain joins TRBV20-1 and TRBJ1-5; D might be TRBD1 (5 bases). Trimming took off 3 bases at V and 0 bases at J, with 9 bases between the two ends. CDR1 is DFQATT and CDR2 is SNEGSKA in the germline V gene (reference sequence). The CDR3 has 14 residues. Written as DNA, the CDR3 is TGCAGTGCTAGGACAGCAAATAGCAATCAGCCCCAGCATTTT. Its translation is CSARTANSNQPQHF.

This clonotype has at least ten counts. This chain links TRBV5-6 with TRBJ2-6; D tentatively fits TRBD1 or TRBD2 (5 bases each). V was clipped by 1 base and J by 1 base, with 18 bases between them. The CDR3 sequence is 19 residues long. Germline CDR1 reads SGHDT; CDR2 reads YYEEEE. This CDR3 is CASSLLLRAKGSGANVLTF. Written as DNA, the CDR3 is TGTGCCAGCAGCTTGCTCTTGAGGGCAAAGGGGTCTGGGGCCAACGTCCTGACTTTC.

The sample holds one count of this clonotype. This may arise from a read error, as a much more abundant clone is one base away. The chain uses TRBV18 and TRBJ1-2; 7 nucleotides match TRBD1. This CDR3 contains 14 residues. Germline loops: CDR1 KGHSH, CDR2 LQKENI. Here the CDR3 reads CAGSPPGQTYGYTF. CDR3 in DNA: TGTGCCGGCTCACCACCGGGACAGACCTATGGCTACACCTTC.

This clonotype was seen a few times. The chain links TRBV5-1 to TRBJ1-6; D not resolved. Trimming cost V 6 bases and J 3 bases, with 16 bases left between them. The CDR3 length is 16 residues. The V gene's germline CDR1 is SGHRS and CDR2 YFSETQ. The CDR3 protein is CASTASGLLYNSPLHF. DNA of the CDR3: TGCGCCAGCACGGCATCCGGACTACTCTATAATTCACCCCTCCACTTT.

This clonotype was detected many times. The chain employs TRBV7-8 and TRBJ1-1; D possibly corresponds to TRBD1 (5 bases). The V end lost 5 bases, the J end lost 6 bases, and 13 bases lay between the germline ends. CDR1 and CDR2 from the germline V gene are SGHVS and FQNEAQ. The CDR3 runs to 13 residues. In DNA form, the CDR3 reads TGTGCCAGCAGCCCCTCGCCAGGGTCTGAAGCTTTCTTT. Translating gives CASSPSPGSEAFF.

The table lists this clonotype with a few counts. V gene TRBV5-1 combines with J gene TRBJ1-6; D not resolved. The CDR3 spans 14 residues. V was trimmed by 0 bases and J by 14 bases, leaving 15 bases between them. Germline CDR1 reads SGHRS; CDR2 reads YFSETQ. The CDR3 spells CASSLVASGGSLHF. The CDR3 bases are TGCGCCAGCAGCTTGGTCGCTTCAGGCGGGTCCCTCCACTTT. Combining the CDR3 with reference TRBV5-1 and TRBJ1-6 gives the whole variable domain KAGVTQTPRYLIKTRGQQVTLSCSPISGHRSVSWYQQTPGQGLQFLFEYFSETQRNKGNFPGRFSGRQFSNSRSEMNVSTLELGDSALYLCASSLVASGGSLHFGNGTRLTVT.

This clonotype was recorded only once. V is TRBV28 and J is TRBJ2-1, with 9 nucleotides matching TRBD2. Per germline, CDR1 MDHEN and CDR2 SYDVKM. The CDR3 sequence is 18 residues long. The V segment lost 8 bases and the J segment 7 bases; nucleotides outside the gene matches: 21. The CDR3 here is CASPPDSGRGWLRNEQFF. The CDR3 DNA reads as TGTGCCAGCCCCCCCGATAGCGGGAGAGGATGGTTGAGGAATGAGCAGTTCTTC.

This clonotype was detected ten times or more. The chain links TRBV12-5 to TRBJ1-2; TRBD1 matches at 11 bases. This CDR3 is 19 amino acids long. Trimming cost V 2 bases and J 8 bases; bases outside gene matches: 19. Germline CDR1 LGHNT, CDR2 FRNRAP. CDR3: CASGLFPGTGGDQEWGYTF. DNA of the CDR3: TGTGCTAGTGGTTTGTTCCCCGGGACAGGGGGTGATCAGGAGTGGGGCTACACCTTC. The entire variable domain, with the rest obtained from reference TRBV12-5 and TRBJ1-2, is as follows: DARVTQTPRHKVTEMGQEVTMRCQPILGHNTVFWYRQTMMQGLELLAYFRNRAPLDDSGMPKDRFSAEMPDATLATLKIQPSEPRDSAVYFCASGLFPGTGGDQEWGYTFGSGTRLTVV.

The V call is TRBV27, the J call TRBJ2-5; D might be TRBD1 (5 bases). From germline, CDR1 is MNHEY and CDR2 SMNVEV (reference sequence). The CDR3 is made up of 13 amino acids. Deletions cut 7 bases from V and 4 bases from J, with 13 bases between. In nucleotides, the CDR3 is TGTGCCAGCATCGACAGTAAGGGAGAGACCCAGTACTTC. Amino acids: CASIDSKGETQYF.

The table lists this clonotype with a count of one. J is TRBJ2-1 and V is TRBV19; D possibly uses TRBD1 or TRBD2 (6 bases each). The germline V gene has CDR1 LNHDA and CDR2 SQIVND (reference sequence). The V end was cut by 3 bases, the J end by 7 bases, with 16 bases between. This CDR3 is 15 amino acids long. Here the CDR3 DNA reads TGTGCCAGTAGTATCTACTCGGGGGCCCTTAATGAGCAGTTCTTC. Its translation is CASSIYSGALNEQFF.

In DNA form, the CDR3 reads TGTGCCAGCTCCGCTGGCGGTAGCGGCCACACCGGGGAGCTGTTTTTT. It is translated as CASSAGGSGHTGELFF. The gene calls are TRBV18 and TRBJ2-2, with D possibly matching TRBD2 (6 bases). This CDR3 is built from 16 residues. Per the germline V gene, CDR1 is KGHSH and CDR2 is LQKENI. V was clipped by 6 bases and J by 3 bases, with 17 bases between them.

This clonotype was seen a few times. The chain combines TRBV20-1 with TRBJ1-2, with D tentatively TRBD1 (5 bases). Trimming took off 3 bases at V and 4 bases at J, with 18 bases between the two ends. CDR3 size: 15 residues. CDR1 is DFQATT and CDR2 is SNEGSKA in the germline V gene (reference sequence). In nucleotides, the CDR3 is TGCAGTGCTAGGCGGATCGGACGGGGCTTCTATGGCTACACCTTC. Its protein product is CSARRIGRGFYGYTF.

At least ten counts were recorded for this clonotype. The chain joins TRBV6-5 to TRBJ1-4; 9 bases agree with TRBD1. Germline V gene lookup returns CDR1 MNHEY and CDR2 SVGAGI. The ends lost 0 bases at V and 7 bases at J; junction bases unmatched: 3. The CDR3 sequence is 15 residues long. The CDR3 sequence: CASSYSGQGVEKLFF. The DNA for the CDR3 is TGTGCCAGCAGTTACTCGGGACAGGGTGTTGAAAAACTGTTTTTT.

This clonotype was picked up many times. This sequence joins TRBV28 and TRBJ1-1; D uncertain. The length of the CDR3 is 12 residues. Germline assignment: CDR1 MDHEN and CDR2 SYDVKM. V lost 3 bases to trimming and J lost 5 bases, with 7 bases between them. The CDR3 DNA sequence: TGTGCCAGCAGTTTGTTGGGTACTGAAGCTTTCTTT. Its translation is CASSLLGTEAFF.

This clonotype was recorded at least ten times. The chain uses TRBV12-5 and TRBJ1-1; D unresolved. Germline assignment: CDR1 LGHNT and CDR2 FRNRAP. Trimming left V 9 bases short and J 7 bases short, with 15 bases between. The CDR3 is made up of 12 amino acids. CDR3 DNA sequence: TGTGCTAGACGGATGGGCGGCGTTGAAGCTTTCTTT. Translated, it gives CARRMGGVEAFF.

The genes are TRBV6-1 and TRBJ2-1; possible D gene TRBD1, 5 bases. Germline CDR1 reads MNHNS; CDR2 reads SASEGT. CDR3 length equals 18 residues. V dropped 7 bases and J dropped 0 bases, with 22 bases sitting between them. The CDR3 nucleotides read TGTGCCAGCACTCGAACACTGCCAGGGTTTAGCTCCTACAATGAGCAGTTCTTC. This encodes CASTRTLPGFSSYNEQFF.

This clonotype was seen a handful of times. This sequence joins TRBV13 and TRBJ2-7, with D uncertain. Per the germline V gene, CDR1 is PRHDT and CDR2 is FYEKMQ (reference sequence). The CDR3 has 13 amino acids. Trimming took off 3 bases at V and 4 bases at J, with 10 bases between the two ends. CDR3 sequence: CASSLGKFYEQYF. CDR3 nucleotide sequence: TGTGCCAGCAGCTTGGGCAAATTTTACGAGCAGTACTTC.